The TCR beta chain under discussion was sequenced for a study of CD4 and CD8 cells across lung adenocarcinoma regions. This clonotype has only a few counts. Localized lung adenocarcinoma, a non-small cell lung cancer, affected the donors. One entry per CDR3 protein results from TCRdb running MiXCR on the PCR reads. The sample has about 5,500 distinct CDR3 sequences, roughly 53% seen once; the top ten hold over 75%. The sequenced material came from CD8+ T cells from the margin of a lung tumor. This TCR came from a male donor with lung adenocarcinoma. The CD4 and CD8 labels of this study may be unreliable.

The CDR3 DNA follows: TGTGCCAGACCCTCGAGCGACGAGCAGTACTTC. Its translation is CARPSSDEQYF. The chain links TRBV5-3 to TRBJ2-5; D unclear. The J call may be faulty, since TRBJ2-7 better matches the DNA end. TRBV5-3 counts as an open reading frame of uncertain function. There are 11 residues in the CDR3.